The 5 T cell receptor beta chains below come from one sample, sequenced in a study of blood T cell repertoires in COVID-19. Assay: immunoSEQ multiplex PCR; the TCRdb copy retains only in-frame clones and omits some. The data show roughly 40,000 clones, with about four fifths seen just once and under 55% held by the top ten. The sample taken for sequencing was peripheral blood. The receptors were gathered from a woman aged 80 or older with active or convalescent COVID-19.

The chain joins TRBV3-1 (or the pseudogene TRBV3-2) to TRBJ2-3; TRBD2 matches at 14 bases. Trimming removed 0 bases from V and 14 bases from J; junction bases left unmatched: 16. The CDR3 runs to 18 residues. Germline V gene sequence: CDR1 LGHDT, CDR2 YNNKEL (reference sequence). CDR3 sequence: CASSQDRVGTSGRARMYF. CDR3 DNA sequence: TGTGCCAGCAGCCAAGATCGGGTTGGGACTAGCGGGAGAGCCCGCATGTATTTT.

J is TRBJ1-4 and V is TRBV23-1, with D unclear. TRBV23-1 is an open reading frame whose function is uncertain. This CDR3 has 16 residues. The V end was cut by 0 bases, the J end by 8 bases, with 16 bases between. CDR3 DNA sequence: TGCGCCAGCAGTCAATCGGAGAGGGAGGGCGACGAAAAACTGTTTTTT. Protein: CASSQSEREGDEKLFF.

The chain links TRBV4-1 to TRBJ1-5; D perhaps matches TRBD1 (6 bases). V lost 2 bases and J lost 0, with 23 bases in between. Germline V gene data show CDR1 as MGHRA and CDR2 as YSYEKL. This CDR3 region has 20 residues. The CDR3 bases are TGCGCCAGCAGCCAAACTACCAACCTGGGGGGGGCTGATAGCAATCAGCCCCAGCATTTT. Translated: CASSQTTNLGGADSNQPQHF.

The V and J genes are TRBV3-1 (or the pseudogene TRBV3-2) and TRBJ1-6, with 7 bases aligning to TRBD1. The CDR3 consists of 14 residues. Germline V gene lookup returns CDR1 LGHDT and CDR2 YNNKEL (reference sequence). Unmatched junction bases numbered 4, after V lost 4 bases and J lost 7 bases. The CDR3 DNA reads TGTGCCAGCAGCCCCCGGGACAGCAATTCACCCCTCCACTTT. It specifies CASSPRDSNSPLHF.

This chain's CDR3 is CASSPPGQGVEKLFF. The DNA of the CDR3 is TGCGCCAGCAGCCCACCGGGACAGGGTGTTGAAAAACTGTTTTTT. This chain uses TRBV5-1 with TRBJ1-4; 9 bases line up with TRBD1. The length of the CDR3 is 15 residues. With V trimmed by 4 bases and J by 7 bases, 8 bases remained unmatched. Germline V gene sequence: CDR1 SGHRS, CDR2 YFSETQ.